This TCR beta chain was captured by sequencing in a study of cytomegalovirus exposure and HLA in healthy donors. General study points: The investigators catalogued 150 to 200 TCR beta chains as cytomegalovirus-associated. Indistinguishable V segments such as TRBV6-2 and TRBV6-3 were excluded.

The primer mix had 60 Vbeta and 13 Jbeta primers. Profiling relied on immunoSEQ multiplex PCR, and the TCRdb table lists in-frame clones only, not all of them. This table lists 20,000 to 25,000 clones. Trimming left V 4 bases short and J 0 bases short, with 7 bases between. Germline V gives CDR1 SGHVS, CDR2 FQNEAQ. The CDR3 has 13 amino acids. A note on this clone: Its antigen is not identified.

Sequencing was done on a sample of PBMCs. This sequence was found in a male donor in good health and CMV-seropositive. This sequence joins TRBV7-8 and TRBJ2-7; a possible D gene is TRBD2 (6 bases). The CDR3 coding sequence is TGTGCCAGCAGCTCCGGGGGCTCCTACGAGCAGTACTTC. Translation gives CASSSGGSYEQYF.